This is a list of T cell receptor beta chains from one sample in a study of T-cell memory formation after mild COVID-19. TCRdb re-derived calls from the 5' RACE reads in MiXCR, one entry per CDR3 protein. The data contain fewer than 250,000 distinct CDR3 sequences, 27% of them singletons. Sequencing input: PBMCs or a T cell subset sorted from them (not recorded which). The receptors were gathered from an adult woman who had mild COVID-19 (a few samples of this study predate the infection). Cell type and time point are not known. The CDR3 runs from the conserved cysteine through the conserved F or W. The order of the fields is clone size, J gene, D gene, V gene, CDR3 protein. A D gene is named only where the DNA matches it firmly. Size values are once, few and many counts, or a class for expanded clones, and some rows have none.

many | TRBJ2-5 | - | TRBV12-3/TRBV12-4 | CASSLGSGVRETQYF
- | TRBJ1-2 | - | TRBV27 | CASSLSAGPNYGYTF
- | TRBJ1-1 | - | TRBV5-4 | CASMPGGGGTEAFF
- | TRBJ2-3 | TRBD1 | TRBV7-8 | CASNDRQGAQYF
- | TRBJ1-2 | TRBD1 | TRBV18 | CASSHLTGELTYGYTF
few | TRBJ1-1 | TRBD1 | TRBV9 | CASSLGQVKNTEAFF
few | TRBJ2-7 | - | TRBV9 | CASTSHEQYF
once | TRBJ2-7 | TRBD2 | TRBV6-5 | CASSYSLAGGVYEQYF
- | TRBJ2-7 | TRBD2 | TRBV29-1 | CSVEGGSGGASEQYF
few | TRBJ2-7 | TRBD2 | TRBV7-2 | CASSFGGSRGYEQYF
- | TRBJ2-1 | TRBD2 | TRBV20-1 | CSAQAGASMGEQFF
- | TRBJ2-7 | TRBD2 | TRBV7-2 | CASSKGLAGNAYEQYF